This T cell receptor beta chain was identified in a study of low-dose radiotherapy and immunotherapy resistance in tumors. As for the study in general: Cohort 2 was treated with 1 Gy per fraction every two weeks, amounting to 13 Gy across 26 weeks. Every two weeks, one day ahead of radiation and immunotherapy, cyclophosphamide 200 mg/m2 was given (intravenously). Starting cycle 1 day 1, oral aspirin 300 mg was given daily for four cycles.

Both TCRalpha and TCRbeta chains were reverse transcribed with V-gene-specific primers. TCR amplification ran roughly 21 PCR cycles using constant-region and V-primer adapter primers. TCRdb ran MiXCR on the reads and lists one entry per CDR3 protein. The sample includes roughly 56,000 distinct CDR3 sequences, less than 30% of them seen just once. The trim removed 3 bases at V and 6 bases at J, leaving 3 bases unmatched. The CDR3 covers 15 residues. The time point is: after trial treatment. Treatment indicated: LDRT plus nivolumab, ipilimumab, low-dose cyclophosphamide and aspirin (RACIN trial). Administered to the donors were nivolumab, ipilimumab, aspirin, low-dose cyclophosphamide and low-dose radiotherapy. This clonotype occurred many times.

This TCR came from a male donor with prostate cancer. The starting material was PBMCs, obtained after low-dose radiotherapy plus immunotherapy. The chain links TRBV12-3 or TRBV12-4 to TRBJ1-6; 9 bases fit TRBD1. CDR3 DNA: TGTGCCAGCAGTTTCGGACAGGGGAGTAATTCACCCCTCCACTTT. It is translated as CASSFGQGSNSPLHF.